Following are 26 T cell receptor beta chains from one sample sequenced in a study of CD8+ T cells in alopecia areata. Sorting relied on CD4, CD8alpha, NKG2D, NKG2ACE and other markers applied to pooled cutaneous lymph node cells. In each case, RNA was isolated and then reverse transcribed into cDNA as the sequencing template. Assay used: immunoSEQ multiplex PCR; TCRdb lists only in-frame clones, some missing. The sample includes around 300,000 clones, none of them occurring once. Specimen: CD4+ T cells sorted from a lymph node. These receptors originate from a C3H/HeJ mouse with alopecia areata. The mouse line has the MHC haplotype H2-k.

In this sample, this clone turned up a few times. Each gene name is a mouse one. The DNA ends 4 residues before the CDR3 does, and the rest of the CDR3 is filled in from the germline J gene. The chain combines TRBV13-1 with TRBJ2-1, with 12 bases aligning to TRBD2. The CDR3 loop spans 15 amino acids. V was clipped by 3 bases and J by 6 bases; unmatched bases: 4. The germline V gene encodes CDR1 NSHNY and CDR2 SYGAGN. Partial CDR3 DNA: TGTGCCAGCAGTGGGGGGACTGGGGGGATTGCT. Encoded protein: CASSGGTGGIA. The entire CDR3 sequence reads CASSGGTGGIAEQFF.

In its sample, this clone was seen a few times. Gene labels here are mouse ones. The part of the CDR3 DNA that was read is TGTGCCAGCAGTGACAGGGAAGAC. It specifies CASSDRED. The entire CDR3 protein reads CASSDREDTQYF. The V gene is TRBV14, the J gene TRBJ2-5; 7 nucleotides agree with TRBD1. The read is 4 residues too short to cover the CDR3 end, so that end is filled in from the germline J gene. The germline V gene has CDR1 SGHDT and CDR2 FRDEAV. The CDR3 totals 12 residues.

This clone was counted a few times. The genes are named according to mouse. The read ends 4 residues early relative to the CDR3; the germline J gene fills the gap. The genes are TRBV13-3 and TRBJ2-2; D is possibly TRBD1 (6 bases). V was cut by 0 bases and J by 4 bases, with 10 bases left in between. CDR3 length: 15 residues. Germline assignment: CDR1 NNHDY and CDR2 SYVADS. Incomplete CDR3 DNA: TGTGCCAGCAGTGATGCCAGGGGTGGCACCGGG. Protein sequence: CASSDARGGTG. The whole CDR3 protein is CASSDARGGTGQLYF.

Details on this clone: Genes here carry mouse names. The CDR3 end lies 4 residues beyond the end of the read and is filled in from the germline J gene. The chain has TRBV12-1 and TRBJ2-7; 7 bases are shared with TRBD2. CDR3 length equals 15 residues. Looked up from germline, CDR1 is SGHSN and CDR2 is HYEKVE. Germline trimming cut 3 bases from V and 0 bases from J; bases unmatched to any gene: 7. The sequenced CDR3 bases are TGTGCCAGCTCTATCTCTGGGGGTAGCTCCTAT. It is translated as CASSISGGSSY. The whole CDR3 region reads CASSISGGSSYEQYF.

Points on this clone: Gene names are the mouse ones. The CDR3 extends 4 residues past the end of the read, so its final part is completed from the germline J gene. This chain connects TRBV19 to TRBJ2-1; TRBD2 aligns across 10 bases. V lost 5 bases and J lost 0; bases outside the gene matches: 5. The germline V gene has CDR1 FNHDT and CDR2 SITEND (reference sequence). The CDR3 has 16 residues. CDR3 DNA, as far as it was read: TGTGCCAGCAGAATTCTGGGGGGGCATAACTATGCT. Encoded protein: CASRILGGHNYA. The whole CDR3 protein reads CASRILGGHNYAEQFF.

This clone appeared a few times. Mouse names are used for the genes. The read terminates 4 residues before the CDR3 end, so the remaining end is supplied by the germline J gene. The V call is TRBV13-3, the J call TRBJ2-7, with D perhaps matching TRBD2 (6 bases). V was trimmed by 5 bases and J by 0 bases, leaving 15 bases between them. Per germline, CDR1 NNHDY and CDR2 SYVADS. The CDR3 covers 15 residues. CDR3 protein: CASSLLGLSSYEQYF. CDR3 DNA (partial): TGTGCCAGCAGCCTACTGGGTTTGAGCTCCTAT.

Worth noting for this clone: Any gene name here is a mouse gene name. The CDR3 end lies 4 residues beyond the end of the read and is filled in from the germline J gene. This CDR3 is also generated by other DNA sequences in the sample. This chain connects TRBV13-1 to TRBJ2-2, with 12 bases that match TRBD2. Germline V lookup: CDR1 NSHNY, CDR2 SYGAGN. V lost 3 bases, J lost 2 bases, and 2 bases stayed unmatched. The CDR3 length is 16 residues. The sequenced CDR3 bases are TGTGCCAGCAGTGGAGGGACTGGGGGGAACACCGGG. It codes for CASSGGTGGNTG. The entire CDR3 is CASSGGTGGNTGQLYF.

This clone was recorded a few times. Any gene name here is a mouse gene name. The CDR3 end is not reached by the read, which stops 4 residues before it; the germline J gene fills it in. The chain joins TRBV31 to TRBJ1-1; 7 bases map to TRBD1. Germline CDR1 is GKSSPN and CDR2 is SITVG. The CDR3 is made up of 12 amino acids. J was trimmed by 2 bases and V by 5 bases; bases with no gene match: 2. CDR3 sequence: CAWGDSNTEVFF. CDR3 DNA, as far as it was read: TGTGCCTGGGGGGACAGCAACACA.

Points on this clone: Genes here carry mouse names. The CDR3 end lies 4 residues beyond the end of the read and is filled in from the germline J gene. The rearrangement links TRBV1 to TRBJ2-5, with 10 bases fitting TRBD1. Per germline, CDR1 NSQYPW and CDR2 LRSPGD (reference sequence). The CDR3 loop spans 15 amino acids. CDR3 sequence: CTCSASGQGIDTQYF. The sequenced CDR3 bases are TGCACCTGCAGTGCATCGGGACAGGGGATTGAC.

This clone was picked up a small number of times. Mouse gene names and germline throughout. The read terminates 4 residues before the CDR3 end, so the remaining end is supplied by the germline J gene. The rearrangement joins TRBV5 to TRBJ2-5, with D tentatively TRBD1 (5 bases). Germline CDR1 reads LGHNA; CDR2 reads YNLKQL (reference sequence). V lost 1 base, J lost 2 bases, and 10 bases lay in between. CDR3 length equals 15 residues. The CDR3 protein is CASSQVQGGQDTQYF. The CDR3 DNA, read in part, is TGTGCCAGCAGCCAAGTCCAGGGAGGCCAAGAC.

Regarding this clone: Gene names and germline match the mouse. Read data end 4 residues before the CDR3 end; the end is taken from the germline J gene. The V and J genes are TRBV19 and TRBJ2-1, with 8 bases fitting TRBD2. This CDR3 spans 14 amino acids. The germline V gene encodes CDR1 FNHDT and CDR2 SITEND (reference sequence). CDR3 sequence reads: CASSITGGPAEQFF. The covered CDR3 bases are TGTGCCAGCAGTATTACTGGGGGACCCGCT.

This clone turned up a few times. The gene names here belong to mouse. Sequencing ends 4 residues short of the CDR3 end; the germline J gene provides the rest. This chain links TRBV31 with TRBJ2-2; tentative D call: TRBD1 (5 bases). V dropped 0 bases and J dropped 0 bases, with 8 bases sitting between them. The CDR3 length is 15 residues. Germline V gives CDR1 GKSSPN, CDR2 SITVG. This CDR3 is CAWSLPGPNTGQLYF. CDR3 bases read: TGTGCCTGGAGTCTACCAGGGCCAAACACCGGG.

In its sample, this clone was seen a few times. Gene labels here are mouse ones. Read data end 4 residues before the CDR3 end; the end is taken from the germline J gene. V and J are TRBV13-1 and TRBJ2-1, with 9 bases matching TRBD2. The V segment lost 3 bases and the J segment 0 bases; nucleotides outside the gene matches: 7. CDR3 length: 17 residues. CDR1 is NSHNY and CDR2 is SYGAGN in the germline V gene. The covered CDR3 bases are TGTGCCAGCAGTGCCGTGGACTGGGGCGATAACTATGCT. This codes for CASSAVDWGDNYA. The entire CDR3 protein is CASSAVDWGDNYAEQFF.

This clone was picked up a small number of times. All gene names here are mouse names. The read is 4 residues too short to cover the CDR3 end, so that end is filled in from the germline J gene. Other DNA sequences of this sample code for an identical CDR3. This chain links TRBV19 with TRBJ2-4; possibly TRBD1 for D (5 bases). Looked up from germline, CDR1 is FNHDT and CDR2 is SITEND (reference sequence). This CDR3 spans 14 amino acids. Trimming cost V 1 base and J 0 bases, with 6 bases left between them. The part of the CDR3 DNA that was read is TGTGCCAGCAGTATACAGGGTAGTCAAAAC. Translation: CASSIQGSQN. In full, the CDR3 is CASSIQGSQNTLYF.

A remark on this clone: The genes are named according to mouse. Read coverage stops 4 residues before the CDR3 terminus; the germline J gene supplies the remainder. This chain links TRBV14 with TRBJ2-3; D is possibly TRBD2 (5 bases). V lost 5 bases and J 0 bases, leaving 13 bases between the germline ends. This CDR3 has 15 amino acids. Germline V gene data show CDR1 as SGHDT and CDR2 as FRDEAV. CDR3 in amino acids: CASSRTPTSAETLYF. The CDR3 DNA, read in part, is TGTGCCAGCAGCCGGACTCCTACTAGTGCAGAA.

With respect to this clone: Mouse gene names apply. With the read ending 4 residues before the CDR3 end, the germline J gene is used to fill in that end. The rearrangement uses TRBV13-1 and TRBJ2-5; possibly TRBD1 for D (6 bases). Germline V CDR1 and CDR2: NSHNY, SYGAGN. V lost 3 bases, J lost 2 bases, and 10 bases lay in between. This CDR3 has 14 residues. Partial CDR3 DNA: TGTGCCAGCAGTGCGGGACACCTCCAAGAC. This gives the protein CASSAGHLQD. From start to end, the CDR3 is CASSAGHLQDTQYF.

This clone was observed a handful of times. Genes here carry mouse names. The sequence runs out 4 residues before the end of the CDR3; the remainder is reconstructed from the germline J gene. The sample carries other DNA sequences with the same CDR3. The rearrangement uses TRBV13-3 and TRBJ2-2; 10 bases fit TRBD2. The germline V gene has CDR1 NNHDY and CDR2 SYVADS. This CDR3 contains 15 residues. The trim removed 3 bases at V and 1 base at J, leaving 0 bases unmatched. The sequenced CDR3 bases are TGTGCCAGCAGTGGGACTGGGGGAAACACCGGG. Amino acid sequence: CASSGTGGNTG. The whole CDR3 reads CASSGTGGNTGQLYF. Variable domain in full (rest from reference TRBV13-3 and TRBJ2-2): EAAVTQSPRSKVAVTGGKVTLSCHQTNNHDYMYWYRQDTGHGLRLIHYSYVADSTEKGDIPDGYKASRPSQENFSLILELASLSQTAVYFCASSGTGGNTGQLYFGEGSKLTVL.

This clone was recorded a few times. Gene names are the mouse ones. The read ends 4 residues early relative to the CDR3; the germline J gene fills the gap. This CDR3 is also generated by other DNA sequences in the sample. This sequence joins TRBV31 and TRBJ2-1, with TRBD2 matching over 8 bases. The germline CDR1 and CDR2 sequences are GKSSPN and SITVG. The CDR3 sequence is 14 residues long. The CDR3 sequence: CAWSLEGGHAEQFF. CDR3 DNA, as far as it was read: TGTGCCTGGAGTCTAGAGGGGGGGCACGCT.

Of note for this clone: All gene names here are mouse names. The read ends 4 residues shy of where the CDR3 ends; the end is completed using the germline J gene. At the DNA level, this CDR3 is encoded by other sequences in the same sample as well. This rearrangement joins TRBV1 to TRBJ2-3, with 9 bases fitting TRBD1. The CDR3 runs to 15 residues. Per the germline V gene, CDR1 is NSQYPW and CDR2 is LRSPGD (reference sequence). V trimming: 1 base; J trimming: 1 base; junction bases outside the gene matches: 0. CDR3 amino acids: CTCSAGDRGAETLYF. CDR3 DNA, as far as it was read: TGCACCTGCAGTGCAGGGGACAGGGGTGCAGAA.

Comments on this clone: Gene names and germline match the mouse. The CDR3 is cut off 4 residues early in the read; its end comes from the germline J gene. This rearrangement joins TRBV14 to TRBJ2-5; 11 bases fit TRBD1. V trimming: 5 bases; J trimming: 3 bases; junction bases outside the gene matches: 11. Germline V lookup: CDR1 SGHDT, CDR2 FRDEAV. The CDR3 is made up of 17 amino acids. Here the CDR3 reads CASSYFGTGGGQDTQYF. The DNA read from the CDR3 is TGTGCCAGCAGCTACTTCGGGACAGGGGGGGGGCAAGAC.

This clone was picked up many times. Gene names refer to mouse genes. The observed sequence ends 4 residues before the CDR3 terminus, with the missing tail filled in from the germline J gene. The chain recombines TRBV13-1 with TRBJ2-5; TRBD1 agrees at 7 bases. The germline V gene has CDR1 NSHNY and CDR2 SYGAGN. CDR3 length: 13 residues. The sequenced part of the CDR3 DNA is TGTGCCAGCAGTGTCGGACAGGAAGAC. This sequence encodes CASSVGQED. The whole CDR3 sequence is CASSVGQEDTQYF.

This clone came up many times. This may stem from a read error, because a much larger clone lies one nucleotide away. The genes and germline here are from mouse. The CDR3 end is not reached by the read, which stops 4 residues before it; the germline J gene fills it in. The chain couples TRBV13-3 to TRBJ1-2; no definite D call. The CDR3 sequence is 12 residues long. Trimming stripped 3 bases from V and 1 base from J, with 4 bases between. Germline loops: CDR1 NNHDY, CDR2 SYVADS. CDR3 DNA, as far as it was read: TGTGCCAGCAGTGCCAAAAACTCC. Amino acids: CASSAKNS. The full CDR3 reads CASSAKNSDYTF.

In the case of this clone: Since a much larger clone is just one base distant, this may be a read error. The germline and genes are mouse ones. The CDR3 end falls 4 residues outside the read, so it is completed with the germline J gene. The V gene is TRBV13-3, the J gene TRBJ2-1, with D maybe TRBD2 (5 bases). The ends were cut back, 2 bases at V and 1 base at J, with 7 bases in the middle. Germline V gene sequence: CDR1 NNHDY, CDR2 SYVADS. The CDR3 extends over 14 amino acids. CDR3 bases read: TGTGCCAGCAGTGAGGTGGGGAACTATGCT. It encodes CASSEVGNYA. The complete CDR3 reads CASSEVGNYAEQFF.

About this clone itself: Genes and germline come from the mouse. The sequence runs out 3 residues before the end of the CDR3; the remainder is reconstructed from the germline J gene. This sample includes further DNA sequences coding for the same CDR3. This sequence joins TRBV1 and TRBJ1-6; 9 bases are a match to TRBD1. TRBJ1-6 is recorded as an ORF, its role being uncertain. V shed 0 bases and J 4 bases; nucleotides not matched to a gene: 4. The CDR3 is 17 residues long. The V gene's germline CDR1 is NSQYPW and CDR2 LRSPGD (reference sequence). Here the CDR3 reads CTCSADGGQGYNSPLYF. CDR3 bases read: TGCACCTGCAGTGCAGATGGGGGACAGGGATATAATTCGCCC.

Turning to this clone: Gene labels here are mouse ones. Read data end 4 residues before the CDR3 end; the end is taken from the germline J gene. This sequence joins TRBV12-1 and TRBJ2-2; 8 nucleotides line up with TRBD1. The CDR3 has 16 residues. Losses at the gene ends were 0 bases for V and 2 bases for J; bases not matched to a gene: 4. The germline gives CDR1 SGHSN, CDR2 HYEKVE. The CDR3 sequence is CASSLEPGGNTGQLYF. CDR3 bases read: TGTGCCAGCTCTCTCGAGCCAGGGGGCAACACCGGG.

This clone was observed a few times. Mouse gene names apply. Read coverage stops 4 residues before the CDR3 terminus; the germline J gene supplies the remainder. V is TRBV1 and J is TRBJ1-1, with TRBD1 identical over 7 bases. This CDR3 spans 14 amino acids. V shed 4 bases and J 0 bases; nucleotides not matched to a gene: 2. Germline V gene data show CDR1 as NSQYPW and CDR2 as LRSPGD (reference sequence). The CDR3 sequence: CTCSGDSANTEVFF. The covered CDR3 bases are TGCACCTGCAGTGGGGACAGTGCAAACACA.